These 15 T cell receptor beta chains came from one sample sequenced in a study of blood T cell repertoires in COVID-19. TCRdb's copy holds only in-frame clones and misses some; the assay was immunoSEQ multiplex PCR. The repertoire consists of about 300,000 clones, with more than 75% occurring once and the leading ten covering under 11%. Input material: PBMCs or T cells enriched from blood (not recorded which). These receptors originate from a woman between 18 and 30 years old who had recovered from COVID-19.

This clone was observed a handful of times. This chain joins TRBV28 and TRBJ2-7; D is unclear. Trimming removed 3 bases from V and 2 bases from J, with 14 bases in between. The CDR3 has 15 residues. CDR1 and CDR2 from the germline V gene are MDHEN and SYDVKM. The CDR3: CASSFFVWPTYEQYF. CDR3 DNA: TGTGCCAGCAGTTTTTTCGTTTGGCCCACCTACGAGCAGTACTTC.

V usage is TRBV10-3 and J usage is TRBJ1-6, with 7 bases fitting TRBD1. After removal of 5 bases from V and 6 bases from J, the junction contained 4 bases not matched to a gene. The CDR3 is 14 amino acids. Germline V gene lookup returns CDR1 ENHRY and CDR2 SYGVKD. This chain's CDR3 is CAISLGQTNSPLHF. CDR3 sequence (DNA): TGTGCCATCAGTTTGGGACAGACTAATTCACCCCTCCACTTT.

The chain joins TRBV3-1 (or the pseudogene TRBV3-2) to TRBJ2-2; 7 nucleotides match TRBD1. Losses at the gene ends were 1 base for V and 4 bases for J; bases not matched to a gene: 3. The CDR3 length is 15 residues. The germline V gene encodes CDR1 LGHDT and CDR2 YNNKEL (reference sequence). This chain's CDR3 is CASSQADRLTGELFF. CDR3 DNA sequence: TGTGCCAGCAGCCAAGCGGACAGGCTCACCGGGGAGCTGTTTTTT.

The chain employs TRBV19 and TRBJ1-5; no definite D call. CDR1 LNHDA and CDR2 SQIVND come from the germline V gene (reference sequence). This CDR3 is built from 15 residues. Between the trimmed V and J ends, which lost 6 bases and 0 bases, there was a span of 12 bases. CDR3 sequence (DNA): TGTGCCAGTAGCCCCGACATGTATAGCAATCAGCCCCAGCATTTT. Protein sequence: CASSPDMYSNQPQHF.

This clone was found once. The J gene is TRBJ2-1, the V gene TRBV9; 8 nucleotides align to TRBD2. V was clipped by 0 bases and J by 2 bases; unmatched bases: 7. The germline CDR1 and CDR2 sequences are SGDLS and YYNGEE. CDR3 size: 17 residues. The CDR3 DNA is TGTGCCAGCAGCGTAGGGACGGGAGGGCCCCCCTACAATGAGCAGTTCTTC. It codes for CASSVGTGGPPYNEQFF. The full variable domain, with the rest looked up from reference TRBV9 and TRBJ2-1, is DSGVTQTPKHLITATGQRVTLRCSPRSGDLSVYWYQQSLDQGLQFLIQYYNGEERAKGNILERFSAQQFPDLHSELNLSSLELGDSALYFCASSVGTGGPPYNEQFFGPGTRLTVL.

The rearrangement links TRBV6-5 to TRBJ2-7, with TRBD2 identical over 10 bases. V lost 6 bases and J lost 1; bases outside the gene matches: 3. The CDR3 extends over 14 amino acids. CDR1 is MNHEY, CDR2 SVGAGI, per germline. CDR3 in DNA: TGTGCCAGCAGCACGACTAGCGGGTCCTACGAGCAGTACTTC. Protein product: CASSTTSGSYEQYF.

The chain carries TRBV2 and TRBJ2-7; the D is unclear. There are 13 residues in the CDR3. Germline loops: CDR1 SNHLY, CDR2 FYNNEI. The V and J ends lost 8 bases and 0 bases respectively, with 11 bases between them. The CDR3 is CASAPPSSYEQYF. The DNA of the CDR3 is TGTGCCAGCGCTCCTCCGAGCTCCTACGAGCAGTACTTC.

V gene TRBV5-1 combines with J gene TRBJ2-3; 9 bases line up with TRBD1. This CDR3 region has 18 residues. Germline trimming cut 0 bases from V and 6 bases from J; bases unmatched to any gene: 14. Germline values: CDR1 SGHRS, CDR2 YFSETQ. This chain's CDR3 is CASSLDLVGQGISDTQYF. CDR3 DNA: TGCGCCAGCAGCTTGGACCTCGTGGGACAGGGAATTTCGGATACGCAGTATTTT. The full variable domain, in which reference TRBV5-1 and TRBJ2-3 provide the parts outside the CDR3, is KAGVTQTPRYLIKTRGQQVTLSCSPISGHRSVSWYQQTPGQGLQFLFEYFSETQRNKGNFPGRFSGRQFSNSRSEMNVSTLELGDSALYLCASSLDLVGQGISDTQYFGPGTRLTVL.

The rearrangement uses TRBV29-1 and TRBJ2-7, with a weak D call TRBD1 (6 bases). Trimming left V 1 base short and J 7 bases short, with 14 bases between. The V gene's germline CDR1 is SQVTM and CDR2 ANQGSEA. The CDR3 covers 13 residues. CDR3 nucleotide sequence: TGCAGCGTTGAAGCCGGGACACCGGCGGAGCAGTACTTC. Translation gives CSVEAGTPAEQYF.

This chain uses TRBV19 with TRBJ1-1; D is uncertain. Germline-derived CDR1 and CDR2 are LNHDA and SQIVND (reference sequence). V lost 1 base and J lost 1, with 16 bases in between. This CDR3 has 17 residues. CDR3 sequence: CASSIGSAAGENTEAFF. The CDR3 bases are TGTGCCAGTAGTATAGGTAGCGCGGCAGGAGAGAACACTGAAGCTTTCTTT.

The genes are TRBV5-5 and TRBJ1-1, with D possibly matching TRBD1 (5 bases). Trimming pared 3 bases from V and 5 bases from J, leaving 11 bases between. This CDR3 spans 13 amino acids. CDR1 is SGHKS and CDR2 is YYEKEE in the germline V gene (reference sequence). The CDR3 sequence: CASSYSGGTEAFF. Written as DNA, the CDR3 is TGTGCCAGCAGCTACAGCGGGGGTACTGAAGCTTTCTTT.

V gene TRBV27 combines with J gene TRBJ2-1; no firm D call. Germline V CDR1 and CDR2: MNHEY, SMNVEV (reference sequence). Trimming took 1 base from V and 0 from J, leaving 7 bases between them. This CDR3 has 15 amino acids. In nucleotides, the CDR3 is TGTGCCAGCAGTTTATACCGCAGCTCCTACAATGAGCAGTTCTTC. This codes for CASSLYRSSYNEQFF.

The V and J genes are TRBV6-6 and TRBJ2-1, with TRBD1 matching over 11 bases. The V gene's germline CDR1 is MNHNY and CDR2 SVGAGI (reference sequence). After removal of 5 bases from V and 8 bases from J, the junction contained 17 bases not matched to a gene. The CDR3 spans 18 residues. The chain's CDR3 is CASSPRLLDRGRGYEQFF. The DNA for the CDR3 is TGTGCCAGCAGTCCGAGACTACTGGACAGGGGGCGCGGGTATGAGCAGTTCTTC.

V and J are TRBV13 and TRBJ1-2; TRBD1 aligns across 8 bases. CDR1 PRHDT and CDR2 FYEKMQ come from the germline V gene (reference sequence). The CDR3 is made up of 13 amino acids. The J segment lost 4 bases and the V segment lost 5 bases, leaving 3 bases of the junction unmatched. The CDR3 region is CASSAGQAYGYTF. The DNA for the CDR3 is TGTGCCAGCAGCGCGGGACAGGCCTATGGCTACACCTTC.

The gene calls are TRBV3-1 (or the pseudogene TRBV3-2) and TRBJ2-2; TRBD1 matches 8 bases. The V segment lost 8 bases and the J segment 4 bases; nucleotides outside the gene matches: 9. This CDR3 is built from 15 residues. Germline V gene sequence: CDR1 LGHDT, CDR2 YNNKEL (reference sequence). As DNA, the CDR3 is TGTGCCAGCTCCGACAGGGGCTTAAGCACCGGGGAGCTGTTTTTT. Translated, it gives CASSDRGLSTGELFF.